The rows below give T cell receptor beta chains drawn from one sample of a study of OX40 agonist ivuxolimab in advanced cancers. The protocol was immunoSEQ multiplex PCR, while the TCRdb copy is restricted to in-frame clones and leaves out a portion. Of tens of thousands of clones in the sample, about 88% were seen once. Sample: CD4+ or CD8+ T cells sorted from blood, taken in a trial of the OX40 agonist ivuxolimab. The receptors here all came from an adult with an advanced solid tumor such as melanoma, head and neck, liver or kidney cancer. CDR3s include the opening cysteine and the closing phenylalanine or tryptophan. The D gene is left open where the match is weak. Clone sizes are given selectively: once, few, many, or a class where the clone is expanded.

j_gene	d_gene	abundance	v_gene	CDR3nt	CDR3aa
TRBJ2-7	TRBD1	NA	TRBV11-2	TGTGCCAGCAGCTTGGGACAGGGGTTTTACGAGCAGTACTTC	CASSLGQGFYEQYF
TRBJ1-5	NA	NA	TRBV27	TGTGCCACCTCAGTCCTGGGTGGCAATCAGCCCCAGCATTTT	CATSVLGGNQPQHF
TRBJ1-1	NA	NA	TRBV10-1	TGCGCCACGGAGAAAAAGACAGGAACGAATGAAGCTTTCTTT	CATEKKTGTNEAFF
TRBJ1-5	NA	NA	TRBV5-1	TGCGCCAGCAGCCCGGGGTGGGGGCTAGGCAATCAGCCCCAGCATTTT	CASSPGWGLGNQPQHF
TRBJ2-2	NA	NA	TRBV18	TGTGCCAGCTCACCACCGAGTACGGGGGAGCTGTTTTTT	CASSPPSTGELFF
TRBJ2-5	NA	few	TRBV27	TGTGCCAGCAGTCCCACAGACAGCATCCAAGAGACCCAGTACTTC	CASSPTDSIQETQYF
TRBJ2-7	NA	NA	TRBV27	TGTGCCAGCGGGAGCGGTTCCTACGAGCAGTACTTC	CASGSGSYEQYF
TRBJ2-7	NA	NA	TRBV7-3	TGTGCCAGCAGCTTAACGGAGGGCCACGAGCAGTACTTC	CASSLTEGHEQYF
TRBJ1-5	TRBD1	NA	TRBV7-9	TGTGCCAGCAGCTTAGTGAAGGCAGGGGGCCAGCAGCCCCAGCATTTT	CASSLVKAGGQQPQHF
TRBJ1-2	TRBD1	NA	TRBV2	TGTGCCAGCGTGCGGACAGGATCAGGGGGCTACACCTTC	CASVRTGSGGYTF
TRBJ2-7	NA	few	TRBV11-2	TGTGCCAGCAGCTTGGGGCGGGAGCAGTACTTC	CASSLGREQYF
TRBJ2-2	TRBD1	NA	TRBV13	TGTGCCAGCAGCGCCTCCGGACAGGGGGACTGGGAGCTGTTTTTT	CASSASGQGDWELFF
TRBJ2-2	TRBD2	NA	TRBV27	TGTGCCAGCAGGCAAACCCGGGGGGGCGACACCGGGGAGCTGTTTTTT	CASRQTRGGDTGELFF
TRBJ2-7	NA	NA	TRBV4-2	TGTGCCAGCAGCCAAGAATACGCGACCATATACGAGCAGTACTTC	CASSQEYATIYEQYF
TRBJ2-5	TRBD2	NA	TRBV7-2	TGTGCCAGCAGCTACCAGCGGGGGGCGCAAGAGACCCAGTACTTC	CASSYQRGAQETQYF
TRBJ2-1	NA	NA	TRBV2	TGTGCCAGCAGCGGGAGTTCCTACAATGAGCAGTTCTTC	CASSGSSYNEQFF
TRBJ1-3	NA	NA	TRBV11-2	TGTGCCAGCAGCTTAGAGGTGGTATCCGGAAACACCATATATTTT	CASSLEVVSGNTIYF
TRBJ2-7	NA	NA	TRBV7-9	TGTGCCAGCAGCTTGGTGGGTCCGTCCTACGAGCAGTACTTC	CASSLVGPSYEQYF